Presented here are 25 T cell receptor beta chains from one specimen sequenced in a study of cytomegalovirus exposure and HLA in healthy donors. PCR used 60 Vbeta primers and 13 Jbeta primers. TCRdb's copy holds only in-frame clones and misses some; the assay was immunoSEQ multiplex PCR. The table lists about 210,000 clones, 81% of them singletons. Sequencing input: PBMCs. All receptors come from a man in his forties in good health and CMV-seropositive.

This chain joins TRBV15 and TRBJ2-3; 10 positions agree with TRBD2. V shed 0 bases, J shed 5 bases, and the junction held 5 bases outside the gene matches. The V gene's germline CDR1 is LNHNV and CDR2 YYDKDF (reference sequence). CDR3 length: 16 amino acids. CDR3 residues: CATSRDRLAGEDTQYF. The CDR3, as DNA: TGTGCCACCAGCAGAGATCGGCTAGCGGGGGAAGATACGCAGTATTTT. Variable domain in full (rest from reference TRBV15 and TRBJ2-3): DAMVIQNPRYQVTQFGKPVTLSCSQTLNHNVMYWYQQKSSQAPKLLFHYYDKDFNNEADTPDNFQSRRPNTSFCFLDIRSPGLGDTAMYLCATSRDRLAGEDTQYFGPGTRLTVL.

The V and J genes are TRBV11-3 and TRBJ2-1; D unresolved. Trimming left V 1 base short and J 6 bases short, with 7 bases between. CDR3 length: 13 residues. Per the germline V gene, CDR1 is SGHNT and CDR2 is YENEEA. CDR3 amino acids: CASSLGALNEQFF. CDR3 sequence (DNA): TGTGCCAGCAGCTTAGGCGCTCTCAATGAGCAGTTCTTC.

A single count supports this clone. The V and J genes are TRBV27 and TRBJ2-5; TRBD2 is a possible D gene (6 bases). Trimming left V 5 bases short and J 2 bases short, with 15 bases between. Germline CDR1 reads MNHEY; CDR2 reads SMNVEV (reference sequence). The CDR3 is 15 amino acids. The CDR3 DNA reads as TGTGCCAGCAGTCTCCGGGAGCGCGGGCAAGAGACCCAGTACTTC. Amino acid sequence: CASSLRERGQETQYF.

This sequence joins TRBV18 and TRBJ1-2; D ambiguous. Between the trimmed V and J ends, which lost 0 bases and 1 base, there was a span of 6 bases. The CDR3 is 14 amino acids. Per the germline V gene, CDR1 is KGHSH and CDR2 is LQKENI. Here the CDR3 DNA reads TGTGCCAGCTCACCACCGGCGGATAACTATGGCTACACCTTC. Residues: CASSPPADNYGYTF.

The chain combines TRBV20-1 with TRBJ2-7; D might be TRBD1 (5 bases). The CDR3 has 10 amino acids. V gave up 6 bases and J gave up 6 bases, with 9 bases separating them. From germline, CDR1 is DFQATT and CDR2 SNEGSKA (reference sequence). This CDR3 reads CSAQGGEQYF. CDR3 DNA sequence: TGCAGTGCCCAGGGCGGCGAGCAGTACTTC.

The rearrangement uses TRBV5-1 and TRBJ2-7; a weak D match, TRBD2 (6 bases). CDR3 length: 15 residues. CDR1 SGHRS and CDR2 YFSETQ come from the germline V gene. Trimming took 1 base from V and 1 from J, leaving 12 bases between them. DNA for the CDR3: TGCGCCAGCAGCTTGTTGGCGGAGGGATCCTACGAGCAGTACTTC. This codes for CASSLLAEGSYEQYF.

The chain carries TRBV5-5 and TRBJ2-7, with 8 bases lining up with TRBD2. J gave up 4 bases and V 6 bases, and 15 bases lay outside the gene matches. CDR1 and CDR2 from the germline V gene are SGHKS and YYEKEE (reference sequence). The CDR3 extends over 16 amino acids. As DNA, the CDR3 is TGTGCCAGCACCTACCGGGGGGGGGTTTCTATGTACGAGCAGTACTTC. This sequence encodes CASTYRGGVSMYEQYF. The full variable domain, completed using reference TRBV5-5 and TRBJ2-7, is DAGVTQSPTHLIKTRGQQVTLRCSPISGHKSVSWYQQVLGQGPQFIFQYYEKEERGRGNFPDRFSARQFPNYSSELNVNALLLGDSALYLCASTYRGGVSMYEQYFGPGTRLTVT.

In nucleotides, the CDR3 is TGTGCCAGCAGCCCTGACCCGGACAGGGGGAGGCGTTCACCCCTCCACTTT. It specifies CASSPDPDRGRRSPLHF. The chain employs TRBV9 and TRBJ1-6; TRBD1 matches at 10 bases. This CDR3 region has 17 residues. Germline-derived CDR1 and CDR2 are SGDLS and YYNGEE. The V and J ends lost 4 bases and 9 bases, in that order; junction bases with no gene match: 13.

This chain links TRBV2 with TRBJ1-4; TRBD1 agrees at 8 bases. Germline V gene lookup returns CDR1 SNHLY and CDR2 FYNNEI. Trimming at V came to 8 bases and at J to 7 bases, leaving 3 bases not matched to a gene. This CDR3 has 12 residues. CDR3: CASQGAGEKLFF. For the CDR3, the DNA is TGTGCCAGCCAGGGGGCCGGTGAAAAACTGTTTTTT.

The chain joins TRBV12-5 to TRBJ2-5, with D perhaps matching TRBD1 (6 bases). The V gene's germline CDR1 is LGHNT and CDR2 FRNRAP. The CDR3 covers 17 residues. The V gene lost 1 base and the J gene lost 1 base, with 16 bases spanning the gap. The CDR3 loop is CASGLDRVDPRQETQYF. CDR3 nucleotides: TGTGCTAGTGGTTTGGACAGGGTAGATCCCCGCCAAGAGACCCAGTACTTC.

V and J are TRBV4-3 and TRBJ2-5, with 11 nucleotides matching TRBD2. Trimming removed 0 bases from V and 5 bases from J; junction bases left unmatched: 8. CDR1 is LGHNA, CDR2 YSLEER, per germline. This CDR3 is built from 17 residues. CDR3 DNA sequence: TGCGCCAGCAGCCAAGAGGTAGCGGGAGGGCGGGTGGAGACCCAGTACTTC. Its translation: CASSQEVAGGRVETQYF.

With respect to this clone: A much larger clone lies a single base off, so this may be a read error. The chain carries TRBV4-2 and TRBJ1-2; 7 bases are a match to TRBD1. The V gene's germline CDR1 is LGHNA and CDR2 YNFKEQ. This CDR3 is built from 13 residues. V dropped 5 bases and J dropped 2; count of bases not matched to a gene: 2. CDR3 amino acids: CASSLGQNYGYTF. The CDR3 DNA sequence: TGTGCCAGCAGCTTGGGACAGAACTATGGCTACACCTTC.

The chain is built from TRBV18 and TRBJ1-1; D may be TRBD1 (5 bases). This CDR3 is 13 amino acids long. Germline CDR1 reads KGHSH; CDR2 reads LQKENI. V dropped 8 bases and J dropped 3 bases, with 13 bases sitting between them. For the CDR3, the DNA is TGTGCCAGCATCCCCCGGGGGGACACTGAAGCTTTCTTT. This codes for CASIPRGDTEAFF.

This clone came up a few times. The chain recombines TRBV6-5 with TRBJ2-7; D possibly corresponds to TRBD1 (6 bases). Looked up from germline, CDR1 is MNHEY and CDR2 is SVGAGI. This CDR3 contains 14 residues. With 5 bases removed from V and 2 bases from J, the gap between germline ends came to 13 bases. CDR3 sequence reads: CASSDDRPPYEQYF. The CDR3 DNA sequence: TGTGCCAGCAGTGACGACAGGCCCCCCTACGAGCAGTACTTC.

V is TRBV6-5 and J is TRBJ1-1; 12 bases are shared with TRBD1. The CDR3 is made up of 15 amino acids. J gave up 4 bases and V 5 bases, and 5 bases lay outside the gene matches. Looked up from germline, CDR1 is MNHEY and CDR2 is SVGAGI. CDR3 in DNA: TGTGCCAGCAGTCCCGGGACAGGGGGCGTCACTGAAGCTTTCTTT. Its protein product is CASSPGTGGVTEAFF.

V usage is TRBV10-3 and J usage is TRBJ1-2; D remains ambiguous. The CDR3 is 12 residues long. Germline CDR1 is ENHRY and CDR2 is SYGVKD. The germline V and J ends were trimmed by 4 bases and 3 bases, with 6 bases remaining between them. The CDR3 is CAISGEDYGYTF. CDR3 in DNA: TGTGCCATCAGTGGAGAAGACTATGGCTACACCTTC.

This sequence joins TRBV7-9 and TRBJ1-2; 7 bases align to TRBD1. J was trimmed by 6 bases and V by 0 bases; bases with no gene match: 4. Germline CDR1 and CDR2: SEHNR and FQNEAQ (reference sequence). The CDR3 runs 14 residues. The CDR3 DNA follows: TGTGCCAGCAGCTTAGCAAACACAGGGGATGGCTACACCTTC. Translating gives CASSLANTGDGYTF.

This clone was counted once. The chain uses TRBV7-3 and TRBJ2-5; D is uncertain. Trimming removed 5 bases from V and 3 bases from J, with 7 bases in between. Germline-derived CDR1 and CDR2 are SGHTA and FQGTGA. This CDR3 contains 12 residues. This chain's CDR3 is CASSPFKETQYF. For the CDR3, the DNA is TGTGCCAGCAGCCCCTTTAAAGAGACCCAGTACTTC.

CDR3 protein: CASSYGGGQPQHF. The CDR3 nucleotides read TGTGCCAGCAGTTACGGCGGTGGTCAGCCCCAGCATTTT. The V and J genes are TRBV6-5 and TRBJ1-5; D gene unclear. Trimming stripped 2 bases from V and 6 bases from J, with 8 bases between. The CDR3 has 13 amino acids. Germline CDR1 is MNHEY and CDR2 is SVGAGI.

About this clone itself: Germline is not matched at one junction end, which may reflect a read error. The genes are TRBV28 and TRBJ2-7, with D perhaps TRBD2 (6 bases). The CDR3 loop spans 13 amino acids. The germline gives CDR1 MDHEN, CDR2 SYDVKM. CDR3 nucleotides: TGTGCCAGCAGTTCATCCTGGGGGGTGGACACAGACTTC. It codes for CASSSSWGVDTDF. The full variable domain, in which reference TRBV28 and TRBJ2-7 provide the parts outside the CDR3, is DVKVTQSSRYLVKRTGEKVFLECVQDMDHENMFWYRQDPGLGLRLIYFSYDVKMKEKGDIPEGYSVSREKKERFSLILESASTNQTSMYLCASSSSWGVDTDFGPGTRLTVT.

This chain links TRBV27 with TRBJ1-5, with a possible D match to TRBD1 (6 bases). Trimming shortened V by 0 bases and J by 4 bases, and 10 bases separated the two germline ends. The CDR3 covers 15 residues. Per germline, CDR1 MNHEY and CDR2 SMNVEV (reference sequence). The CDR3, as DNA: TGTGCCAGCAGTTTATCCTACAGGGCAAATCAGCCCCAGCATTTT. This gives the protein CASSLSYRANQPQHF.

As regards this clone: The sample holds other DNA sequences that translate to the same CDR3. The V gene is TRBV6-5, the J gene TRBJ1-5; TRBD1 might be the D (5 bases). Trimming left V 0 bases short and J 7 bases short, with 10 bases between. This CDR3 has 14 amino acids. CDR1 MNHEY and CDR2 SVGAGI come from the germline V gene. CDR3: CASSYSGGGQPQHF. CDR3 DNA sequence: TGTGCCAGCAGTTACTCTGGGGGAGGCCAGCCCCAGCATTTT.

This clone has a single count. CDR3 loop: CASSPGTSGPYEQYF. The CDR3 DNA is TGTGCCAGCTCGCCCGGGACTAGCGGGCCCTACGAGCAGTACTTC. The chain links TRBV18 to TRBJ2-7, with 12 nucleotides matching TRBD2. The length of the CDR3 is 15 residues. The germline gives CDR1 KGHSH, CDR2 LQKENI. V lost 6 bases to trimming and J lost 2 bases; unmatched junction nucleotides: 5.

The chain uses TRBV5-1 and TRBJ2-7; D is possibly TRBD1 (5 bases). The CDR3 runs 12 residues. CDR1 and CDR2 (germline): SGHRS, YFSETQ. V was shortened by 3 bases and J by 5 bases, with 9 bases between the two germline ends. The CDR3 DNA sequence: TGCGCCAGCAGCTCAGGGTTACACGAGCAGTACTTC. Encoded protein: CASSSGLHEQYF.

This sequence joins TRBV18 and TRBJ1-2, with D possibly being TRBD1 (5 bases). V lost 3 bases and J 5 bases, leaving 13 bases between the germline ends. Germline V gene data show CDR1 as KGHSH and CDR2 as LQKENI. The CDR3 runs 14 residues. CDR3 protein: CASSPGSGGYGYTF. CDR3 bases: TGTGCCAGCTCACCCGGTTCGGGGGGATATGGCTACACCTTC.